This TCR beta chain comes out of a study of cytomegalovirus exposure and HLA in healthy donors. Study-wide points: A later analysis appeared to link common viral pathogens to several of the most significant clusters. Reportedly, a later analysis found an Asian-associated ancestry cluster had fewer N-insertions than the roughly 700-donor mean.

With regard to this clone: Its antigen is as yet unknown.

Trimming shortened V by 1 base and J by 7 bases, and 4 bases separated the two germline ends. The V gene's germline CDR1 is SEHNR and CDR2 FQNEAQ (reference sequence). The CDR3 runs 12 residues. Sampled while nominally healthy, donors likely had unrecorded immune exposures. PCR involved 60 Vbeta and 13 Jbeta primers. The method was immunoSEQ multiplex PCR; TCRdb's version includes in-frame clones alone and lacks a portion of them. This table holds 120,000 or so clones, 65% to 85% found once. The chain is built from TRBV7-9 and TRBJ2-2; no reliable D call. This TCR came from a man aged 30 to 45 in good health and CMV-seropositive. The sample was PBMCs. For the CDR3, the DNA is TGTGCCAGCAGCTTAGTTCTCGGGGAGCTGTTTTTT. This translates into CASSLVLGELFF.